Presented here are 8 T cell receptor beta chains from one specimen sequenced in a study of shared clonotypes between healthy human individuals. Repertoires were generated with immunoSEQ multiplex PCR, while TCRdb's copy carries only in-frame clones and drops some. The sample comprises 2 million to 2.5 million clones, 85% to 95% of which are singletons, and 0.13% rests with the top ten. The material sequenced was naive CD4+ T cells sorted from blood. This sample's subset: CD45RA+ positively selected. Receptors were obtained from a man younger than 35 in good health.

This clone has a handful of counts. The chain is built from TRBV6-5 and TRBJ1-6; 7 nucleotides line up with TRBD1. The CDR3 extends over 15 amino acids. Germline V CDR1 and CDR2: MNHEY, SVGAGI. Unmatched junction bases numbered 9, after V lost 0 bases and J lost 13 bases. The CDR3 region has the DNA TGTGCCAGCAGTTACTCCTGGACAGGTGAATCCCCCCTCCACTTT. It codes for CASSYSWTGESPLHF.

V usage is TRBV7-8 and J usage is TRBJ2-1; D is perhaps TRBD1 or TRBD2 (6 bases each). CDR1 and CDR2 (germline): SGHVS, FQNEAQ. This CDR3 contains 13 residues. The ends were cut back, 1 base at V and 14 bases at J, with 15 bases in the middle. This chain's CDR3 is CASSLVAAGVEFF. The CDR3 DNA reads TGTGCCAGCAGCTTAGTAGCGGCAGGGGTTGAGTTCTTC.

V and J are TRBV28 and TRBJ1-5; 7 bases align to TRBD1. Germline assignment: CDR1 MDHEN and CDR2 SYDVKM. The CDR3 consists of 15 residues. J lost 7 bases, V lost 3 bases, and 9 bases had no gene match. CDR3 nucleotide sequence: TGTGCCAGCAGTTTTAATAAAGGGGGCCGGCAGCCCCAGCATTTT. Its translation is CASSFNKGGRQPQHF.

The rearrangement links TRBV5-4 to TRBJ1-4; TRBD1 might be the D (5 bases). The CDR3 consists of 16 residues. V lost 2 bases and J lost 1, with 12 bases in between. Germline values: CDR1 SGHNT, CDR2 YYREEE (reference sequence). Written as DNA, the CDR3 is TGTGCCAGCAGCTTTAGTGAGGGGAGAACTAATGAAAAACTGTTTTTT. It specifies CASSFSEGRTNEKLFF.

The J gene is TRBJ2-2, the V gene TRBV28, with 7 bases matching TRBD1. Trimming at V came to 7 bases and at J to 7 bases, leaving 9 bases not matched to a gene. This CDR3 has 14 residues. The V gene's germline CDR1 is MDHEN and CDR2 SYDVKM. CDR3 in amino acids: CASNPRGPGGELFF. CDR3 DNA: TGTGCCAGCAACCCGAGGGGGCCGGGCGGGGAGCTGTTTTTT.

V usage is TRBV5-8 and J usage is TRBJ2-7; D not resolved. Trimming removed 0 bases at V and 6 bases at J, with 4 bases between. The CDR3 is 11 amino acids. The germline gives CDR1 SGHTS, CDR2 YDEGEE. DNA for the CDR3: TGTGCCAGCAGCTTGGCTCTCGAGCAGTACTTC. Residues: CASSLALEQYF.

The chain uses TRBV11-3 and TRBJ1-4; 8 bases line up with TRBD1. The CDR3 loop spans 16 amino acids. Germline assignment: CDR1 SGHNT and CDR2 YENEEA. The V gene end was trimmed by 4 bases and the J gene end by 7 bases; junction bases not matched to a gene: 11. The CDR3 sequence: CASSSQDRVSAEKLFF. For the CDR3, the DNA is TGTGCCAGCAGCTCCCAGGACAGGGTGAGCGCTGAAAAACTGTTTTTT.

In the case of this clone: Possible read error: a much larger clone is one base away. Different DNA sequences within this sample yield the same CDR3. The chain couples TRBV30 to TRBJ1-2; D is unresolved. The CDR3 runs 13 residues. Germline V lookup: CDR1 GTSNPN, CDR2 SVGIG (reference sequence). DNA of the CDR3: TGTGCCTGGAGGGCAGGCTCGAACTATGGCTACACTTTC. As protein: CAWRAGSNYGYTF.